The entry below gives a single T cell receptor beta chain sequence along with its context. Its antigen is currently unknown. These data come from a study of shared clonotypes between healthy human individuals. Positively selected for CCR7, the CD45RO-negative cells used as naive CD8 cells excluded terminally differentiated effector memory CD45RA+ cells. Study-level points and caveats: The naive CD4 repertoires of a few donors were compared, and about 5% of clonotypes were shared. The study drew on few donors, limiting represented genetic and exposure-history diversity. Clonotypes shared by all four sorted-subset donors had higher generation probabilities than non-shared clonotypes.

CDR3 length equals 11 residues. V dropped 4 bases and J dropped 4 bases, with 4 bases sitting between them. Per germline, CDR1 MGHDK and CDR2 SYGVNS. Data came from immunoSEQ multiplex PCR; TCRdb stores just in-frame clones and leaves some out. The table includes about 2.1 million clones, around 93% detected once. This rearrangement joins TRBV25-1 to TRBJ2-5, with D uncertain. Sequencing was done on a sample of naive CD8+ T cells from PBMCs. This clonotype was obtained from a man aged 18 to 29 in good health. Some clones in this sample may be carry-over from other donors' samples. The DNA of the CDR3 is TGTGCCAGCAGTGCAAGAGAGACCCAGTACTTC. It specifies CASSARETQYF.